These T cell receptor beta chains were read from a single sample in a study of T cells in Graves' hyperthyroidism and ophthalmopathy. From the multiplex PCR reads, TCRdb called clonotypes with MiXCR, one entry per CDR3 protein. The sample yields 270,000 or so distinct CDR3 sequences, approximately 26% seen once. Sequencing was performed on blood. These receptors came from a man aged 35 to 55 with Graves' hyperthyroidism that later progressed to Graves' ophthalmopathy. Both conserved end residues are part of each CDR3. D genes are given only for firm matches. Where a row states a size, it is once, few, many or the class of an expanded clone; other rows omit it.

D,J,V,size,CDR3,DNA
TRBD2,TRBJ2-3,TRBV24-1,NA,CATSDRGSGRVTDTQYF,TGTGCCACCAGTGATCGAGGTAGCGGGAGAGTAACAGATACGCAGTATTTT
NA,TRBJ2-7,TRBV10-3,many,CAISRDQLLTYEQYF,TGTGCCATATCCCGGGACCAACTACTTACCTACGAGCAGTACTTC
NA,TRBJ1-1,TRBV11-1,many,CASSLAGWNTEAFF,TGTGCCAGCAGCTTGGCAGGGTGGAACACTGAAGCTTTCTTT
NA,TRBJ1-1,TRBV3-1,many,CASSQGAGWNTEAFF,TGTGCCAGCAGCCAAGGGGCAGGGTGGAACACTGAAGCTTTCTTT
NA,TRBJ1-1,TRBV7-9,many,CASRELGGGTEAFF,TGTGCCAGCAGAGAGTTGGGAGGGGGCACTGAAGCTTTCTTT
NA,TRBJ2-5,TRBV13,many,CASSFLTEETQYF,TGTGCCAGCAGCTTCCTAACGGAAGAGACCCAGTACTTC
TRBD1,TRBJ2-7,TRBV13,many,CASSLGLRQGEQYF,TGTGCCAGCAGCTTAGGTTTGCGACAGGGTGAGCAGTACTTC
TRBD1,TRBJ1-2,TRBV5-1,many,CASSPRTGGSEGYTF,TGCGCCAGCAGCCCCCGGACAGGGGGATCGGAAGGCTACACCTTC
NA,TRBJ2-7,TRBV20-1,NA,CSALTGVGDEQYF,TGCAGTGCGTTGACGGGAGTAGGAGACGAGCAGTACTTC
TRBD1,TRBJ2-4,TRBV12-3/TRBV12-4,many,CASSPQATGSGNIQYF,TGTGCCAGCAGCCCCCAAGCGACAGGGAGCGGAAACATTCAGTACTTC
NA,TRBJ1-2,TRBV2,many,CASRERGQPIGYTF,TGTGCCAGCAGAGAACGCGGACAGCCGATCGGCTACACCTTC
TRBD1,TRBJ1-2,TRBV7-9,many,CASSLGRKGNGTAYGYTF,TGTGCCAGCAGCTTAGGGCGTAAAGGGAACGGGACAGCCTATGGCTACACCTTC
NA,TRBJ2-6,TRBV29-1,many,CSVESGQYSGANVLTF,TGCAGCGTTGAGAGCGGGCAATACTCTGGGGCCAACGTCCTGACTTTC
TRBD1,TRBJ2-5,TRBV6-5,many,CASSLRQGETQYF,TGTGCCAGCAGTTTACGACAGGGGGAGACCCAGTACTTC
TRBD1,TRBJ1-5,TRBV6-5,NA,CASSYSRGLPNQPQHF,TGTGCCAGCAGTTACTCCAGGGGGCTCCCCAATCAGCCCCAGCATTTT